This TCR beta chain was sequenced in a study of blood T cell repertoires in COVID-19. Per germline, CDR1 KGHSH and CDR2 LQKENI. This CDR3 spans 15 amino acids. The V and J ends lost 0 bases and 4 bases, in that order; junction bases with no gene match: 1. Produced via immunoSEQ multiplex PCR; TCRdb's table is partial and in-frame only. This sample has 150,000 to 200,000 clones, with 88% found just once. The J gene is TRBJ2-3, the V gene TRBV18, with 10 bases identical to TRBD1. The clonotype was recovered from a woman aged 18 to 35 who had recovered from COVID-19. What was sequenced was PBMCs or T cells enriched from blood (not recorded which). Written as DNA, the CDR3 is TGTGCCAGCTCACCACCGACAGGGGGCTCAGATACGCAGTATTTT. Amino acids: CASSPPTGGSDTQYF. Variable domain in full (rest from reference TRBV18 and TRBJ2-3): NAGVMQNPRHLVRRRGQEARLRCSPMKGHSHVYWYRQLPEEGLKFMVYLQKENIIDESGMPKERFSAEFPKEGPSILRIQQVVRGDSAAYFCASSPPTGGSDTQYFGPGTRLTVL.